These 21 T cell receptor beta chains were sequenced from one sample in a study of OX40 agonist ivuxolimab in advanced cancers. TCRdb's copy holds only in-frame clones and misses some; the assay was immunoSEQ multiplex PCR. The top ten clones hold about 0.57% of a sample with tens of thousands of clones, approximately 83% of them seen once. The material was CD4+ or CD8+ T cells sorted from blood, obtained in a trial of the OX40 agonist ivuxolimab. The receptors here all came from an adult with an advanced solid tumor such as melanoma, head and neck, liver or kidney cancer.

V usage is TRBV6-6 and J usage is TRBJ1-1, with D unresolved. This CDR3 contains 11 residues. Trimming pared 5 bases from V and 11 bases from J, leaving 12 bases between. Germline V gives CDR1 MNHNY, CDR2 SVGAGI (reference sequence). CDR3 bases: TGTGCCAGCAGTCCCGGGGAGTGGGCTTTCTTT. It specifies CASSPGEWAFF.

This clone occurred a few times. The rearrangement uses TRBV11-3 and TRBJ2-7, with D unclear. Germline V lookup: CDR1 SGHNT, CDR2 YENEEA. Trimming cost V 2 bases and J 4 bases, with 3 bases left between them. This CDR3 is 11 amino acids long. CDR3 amino acids: CASSLHYEQYF. The CDR3 nucleotides are TGTGCCAGCAGCTTACATTACGAGCAGTACTTC. Full variable domain (rest looked up from reference TRBV11-3 and TRBJ2-7): EAGVVQSPRYKIIEKKQPVAFWCNPISGHNTLYWYLQNLGQGPELLIRYENEEAVDDSQLPKDRFSAERLKGVDSTLKIQPAELGDSAVYLCASSLHYEQYFGPGTRLTVT.

This rearrangement joins TRBV19 to TRBJ1-2, with TRBD1 matching over 9 bases. The V and J ends lost 7 bases and 1 base, in that order; junction bases with no gene match: 4. The CDR3 length is 14 residues. Germline CDR1 reads LNHDA; CDR2 reads SQIVND (reference sequence). The chain's CDR3 is CASTSGQGNYGYTF. CDR3 bases: TGTGCCAGTACCTCGGGACAGGGTAACTATGGCTACACCTTC.

The V and J genes are TRBV18 and TRBJ2-7; D is ambiguous. The germline CDR1 and CDR2 sequences are KGHSH and LQKENI. The CDR3 has 13 residues. V lost 3 bases, J lost 0 bases, and 6 bases lay in between. The CDR3 region has the DNA TGTGCCAGCTCACCCCCAGGCTCCTACGAGCAGTACTTC. Amino acid sequence: CASSPPGSYEQYF.

The chain uses TRBV6-5 and TRBJ2-2; 8 nucleotides match TRBD1. The V and J ends lost 3 bases and 3 bases, in that order; junction bases with no gene match: 6. The CDR3 is 16 residues long. Germline-derived CDR1 and CDR2 are MNHEY and SVGAGI. In DNA form, the CDR3 reads TGTGCCAGCAGTTATGGACAGGGAAGCGACACCGGGGAGCTGTTTTTT. Translated: CASSYGQGSDTGELFF.

This clone was counted between two and nine times. The chain employs TRBV5-1 and TRBJ1-1; D might be TRBD1 (6 bases). This CDR3 is built from 15 residues. Germline V gene data show CDR1 as SGHRS and CDR2 as YFSETQ. Trimming cost V 2 bases and J 3 bases, with 14 bases left between them. The CDR3 nucleotides read TGCGCCAGCAGCTTAGGATGGGGGCGTTACACTGAAGCTTTCTTT. It translates to CASSLGWGRYTEAFF.

The chain has TRBV9 and TRBJ1-1; 8 bases are a match to TRBD1. V dropped 3 bases and J dropped 4; count of bases not matched to a gene: 11. The CDR3 sequence is 16 residues long. Looked up from germline, CDR1 is SGDLS and CDR2 is YYNGEE. The DNA for the CDR3 is TGTGCCAGCAGCGGATTAGGACAGGGCCAGGTCACTGAAGCTTTCTTT. This sequence encodes CASSGLGQGQVTEAFF.

The chain combines TRBV7-2 with TRBJ2-1, with D unclear. Trimming removed 1 base from V and 0 bases from J, with 4 bases in between. Germline lookup yields CDR1 SGHTA and CDR2 FQGNSA. CDR3 length: 14 amino acids. The CDR3 sequence: CASSLGSSYNEQFF. The CDR3 DNA reads TGTGCCAGCAGCTTAGGTAGCTCCTACAATGAGCAGTTCTTC.

This sequence joins TRBV7-9 and TRBJ2-3; D gene unclear. Trimming removed 0 bases at V and 2 bases at J, with 12 bases between. This CDR3 comprises 16 residues. The germline CDR1 and CDR2 sequences are SEHNR and FQNEAQ (reference sequence). The CDR3 protein is CASSLAGRQFTDTQYF. Here the CDR3 DNA reads TGTGCCAGCAGCTTAGCGGGCAGGCAATTCACAGATACGCAGTATTTT.

The CDR3 nucleotides read TGTGCCAGCTCACCAGGACAGGCCAACTCTGGAAACACCATATATTTT. This gives the protein CASSPGQANSGNTIYF. V usage is TRBV18 and J usage is TRBJ1-3, with TRBD1 matching 7 bases. The V gene end was trimmed by 2 bases and the J gene end by 0 bases; junction bases not matched to a gene: 4. Germline V CDR1 and CDR2: KGHSH, LQKENI. There are 16 residues in the CDR3.

A single count supports this clone. This chain joins TRBV5-6 and TRBJ2-5; 7 bases align to TRBD1. The V gene end was trimmed by 0 bases and the J gene end by 5 bases; junction bases not matched to a gene: 4. Looked up from germline, CDR1 is SGHDT and CDR2 is YYEEEE. The CDR3 has 14 residues. Here the CDR3 DNA reads TGTGCCAGCAGCTTGGAAGGGGGCTCGGAGACCCAGTACTTC. As protein: CASSLEGGSETQYF.

The chain couples TRBV2 to TRBJ2-1; maybe TRBD1 (6 bases). Deletions cut 5 bases from V and 10 bases from J, with 18 bases between. Germline lookup yields CDR1 SNHLY and CDR2 FYNNEI. The CDR3 covers 14 residues. The CDR3 DNA reads as TGTGCCAGCAGTAAAACCACCCCAGGGGACGAGCAGTTCTTC. It encodes CASSKTTPGDEQFF. Combining the CDR3 with reference TRBV2 and TRBJ2-1 gives the whole variable domain EPEVTQTPSHQVTQMGQEVILRCVPISNHLYFYWYRQILGQKVEFLVSFYNNEISEKSEIFDDQFSVERPDGSNFTLKIRSTKLEDSAMYFCASSKTTPGDEQFFGPGTRLTVL.

The rearrangement uses TRBV11-2 and TRBJ2-6; the D is unclear. The CDR3 sequence is 16 residues long. Germline assignment: CDR1 SGHAT and CDR2 FQNNGV. V was shortened by 1 base and J by 0 bases, with 7 bases between the two germline ends. CDR3 bases: TGTGCCAGCAGCTTAGTTCCTTACTCTGGGGCCAACGTCCTGACTTTC. Translated: CASSLVPYSGANVLTF.

About this clone itself: One junction end disagrees with the germline gene, perhaps due to a read error. This sequence joins TRBV7-9 and TRBJ2-7; D is possibly TRBD2 (6 bases). The CDR3 has 12 residues. Germline V lookup: CDR1 SEHNR, CDR2 FQNEAQ (reference sequence). In DNA form, the CDR3 reads TGTGCCAGCAGCTTAGACTGGACTAAAACGTTCTTC. It yields the protein CASSLDWTKTFF.

The CDR3 region is CASSRGRGTEAFF. The CDR3 region has the DNA TGTGCCAGTAGCCGGGGGCGAGGCACTGAAGCTTTCTTT. The gene calls are TRBV19 and TRBJ1-1; possibly TRBD1 for D (6 bases). The CDR3 is 13 residues long. The germline V gene encodes CDR1 LNHDA and CDR2 SQIVND (reference sequence). V was clipped by 6 bases and J by 4 bases, with 12 bases between them.

V and J are TRBV5-8 and TRBJ2-5; no clear D gene. Between the trimmed V and J ends, which lost 1 base and 4 bases, there was a span of 8 bases. Germline V gene lookup returns CDR1 SGHTS and CDR2 YDEGEE. CDR3 length equals 13 residues. The CDR3 here is CASSLSGPETQYF. The CDR3 region has the DNA TGTGCCAGCAGCTTGTCCGGCCCAGAGACCCAGTACTTC.

This clone showed up just a few times. This sequence joins TRBV5-1 and TRBJ2-7; 11 nucleotides match TRBD1. V was clipped by 3 bases and J by 7 bases; unmatched bases: 6. The CDR3 runs 14 residues. The germline gives CDR1 SGHRS, CDR2 YFSETQ. Here the CDR3 reads CASSSGTGGLEQYF. CDR3 coding DNA: TGCGCCAGCAGCTCCGGGACAGGGGGTCTTGAGCAGTACTTC.

The chain carries TRBV11-3 and TRBJ2-3, with 8 positions matching TRBD2. The germline gives CDR1 SGHNT, CDR2 YENEEA. The J segment lost 6 bases and the V segment lost 3 bases, leaving 5 bases of the junction unmatched. The CDR3 covers 14 residues. CDR3 protein: CASSFSGSRDTQYF. CDR3 nucleotides: TGTGCCAGCAGCTTCAGCGGGAGTAGGGATACGCAGTATTTT.

The J gene is TRBJ2-2, the V gene TRBV19; a weak D match, TRBD1 (5 bases). The germline V gene encodes CDR1 LNHDA and CDR2 SQIVND (reference sequence). The CDR3 has 15 amino acids. Trimming removed 6 bases from V and 0 bases from J, with 11 bases in between. This CDR3 is CASSPLGPNTGELFF. In DNA form, the CDR3 reads TGTGCCAGTAGCCCGCTGGGGCCGAACACCGGGGAGCTGTTTTTT.

The J gene is TRBJ1-1, the V gene TRBV9; D remains ambiguous. This CDR3 comprises 13 residues. Trimming removed 3 bases at V and 3 bases at J, with 9 bases between. Germline V gene sequence: CDR1 SGDLS, CDR2 YYNGEE. The CDR3 loop is CASSAGLYTEAFF. The CDR3 bases are TGTGCCAGCAGCGCAGGTCTCTACACTGAAGCTTTCTTT.

The J gene is TRBJ2-3, the V gene TRBV7-6, with 8 positions matching TRBD2. The CDR3 has 16 residues. Germline loops: CDR1 SGHVS, CDR2 FNYEAQ. Unmatched junction bases numbered 9, after V lost 1 base and J lost 6 bases. In nucleotides, the CDR3 is TGTGCCAGCAGCTTAGGAGCGGGGGCCGGTGGGGATACGCAGTATTTT. This sequence encodes CASSLGAGAGGDTQYF.